Listed below are T cell receptor beta chains from one sample, sequenced in a study of blood T cells in healthy people across ages. TCRdb re-analysed the 5' RACE reads in MiXCR, keeping a single row per CDR3 protein. The sample holds around 990,000 distinct CDR3 sequences, about 23% seen once. This same sample was also taken into another study, of T cells of mothers and their children.

Sequencing was carried out using blood. The receptors originated from a girl aged 2-10 years in good health. Each CDR3 is given with its conserved first and last residue.

v_gene	CDR3aa
TRBV12-3/TRBV12-4	CASSFSQGHSPLHF
TRBV2	CASSEAQGIRDYEQYF
TRBV20-1	CSALQGDDSRNTEAFF
TRBV29-1	CSIRTGEHGYTF
TRBV29-1	CSASPGRSSNEQFF
TRBV6-1	CACTPTHAYNEQFF
TRBV7-3	CASSFGQGVYTF
TRBV4-1	CASSQRTGYHEQYF
TRBV3-1	CASSQWGQFEQYF
TRBV18	CASSMDHGDTQYF
TRBV20-1	CSAWTPGHRIYGYTF
TRBV11-2	CASSLVSRSGGAKDTQYF
TRBV6-6	CASRVESNYGYTF
TRBV6-2/TRBV6-3	CASSSWNNQPQHF